This TCR beta chain was captured by sequencing in a study of OX40 agonist ivuxolimab in advanced cancers. Looking at the study overall: Enrolled patients in dose escalation had cancers that were hepatocellular carcinoma, melanoma, renal cell or head and neck cancer. Partial response was recorded in three patients: one hepatocellular carcinoma and two cutaneous melanoma cases.

Germline values: CDR1 LNHDA, CDR2 SQIVND (reference sequence). The J segment lost 4 bases and the V segment lost 6 bases, leaving 12 bases of the junction unmatched. This CDR3 comprises 16 residues. This table comes from immunoSEQ multiplex PCR, and its TCRdb copy is limited to in-frame clones, with some not included. Of tens of thousands of clones in the sample, about 93% were seen once. The origin of this receptor is an adult with an advanced solid tumor such as melanoma, head and neck, liver or kidney cancer. The rearrangement uses TRBV19 and TRBJ1-5; 7 positions agree with TRBD1. Material: CD4+ or CD8+ T cells sorted from blood, obtained in a trial of the OX40 agonist ivuxolimab. The CDR3 DNA reads as TGTGCCAGTAGACTTCCTGGGCAGGGGGGAAATCAGCCCCAGCATTTT. The encoded protein is CASRLPGQGGNQPQHF.